The rows below give T cell receptor beta chains drawn from one sample of a study of post-analysis software for immune sequencing data. TCRdb independently ran MiXCR on the PCR reads; one entry per CDR3 protein. The table lists approximately 460,000 distinct CDR3 sequences, less than 45% of them singletons. Material for sequencing was blood. These receptors were taken from a girl aged 10-17 years with multiple sclerosis. The CDR3 runs from the conserved cysteine through the conserved F or W. A D gene is named only where the DNA matches it firmly. Clone size is shown for a subset of rows, as once, few, many or a class of expanded clone.

j_gene	d_gene	abundance	v_gene	CDR3aa	CDR3nt
TRBJ2-1	.	.	TRBV6-1	CASSEAAGKSSYNEQFF	TGTGCCAGCAGTGAAGCGGCAGGGAAGAGCTCCTACAATGAGCAGTTCTTC
TRBJ2-5	TRBD2	few	TRBV9	CASSVAAGMGGETQYF	TGTGCCAGCAGCGTAGCAGCGGGGATGGGGGGAGAGACCCAGTACTTC
TRBJ1-1	.	few	TRBV29-1	CSVEEPGGGLTEAFF	TGCAGCGTCGAAGAGCCCGGGGGTGGATTGACTGAAGCTTTCTTT
TRBJ1-2	.	.	TRBV29-1	CSVEELRVGYGYTF	TGCAGCGTTGAAGAACTCAGGGTCGGCTATGGCTACACCTTC
TRBJ2-7	TRBD2	.	TRBV4-1	CASSQEQGYGRAYEQYF	TGCGCCAGCAGCCAAGAGCAGGGGTACGGGAGGGCTTACGAGCAGTACTTC
TRBJ2-7	TRBD1	.	TRBV7-8	CASSLLGTGIYEQYF	TGTGCCAGCAGCCTCCTGGGGACAGGAATTTACGAGCAGTACTTC
TRBJ1-2	.	.	TRBV6-5	CASSYGAGERYTF	TGTGCCAGCAGTTATGGGGCAGGGGAACGCTACACCTTC
TRBJ1-2	.	.	TRBV29-1	CSVEDGREGGYTF	TGCAGCGTTGAAGATGGCCGAGAGGGGGGCTACACCTTC
TRBJ2-5	.	many	TRBV4-2	CASSQGTSDQETQYF	TGTGCCAGCAGCCAAGGGACTTCAGATCAAGAGACCCAGTACTTC
TRBJ2-5	TRBD1	.	TRBV28	CASSTRQGMGETQYF	TGTGCCAGCAGCACAAGACAGGGAATGGGGGAGACCCAGTACTTC
TRBJ2-7	TRBD1	.	TRBV20-1	CSASTQGVSEQYF	TGCAGTGCTAGTACGCAGGGGGTTAGCGAGCAGTACTTC
TRBJ2-7	.	.	TRBV20-1	CSASSWTGTYEQYF	TGCAGTGCTAGCAGCTGGACCGGCACCTACGAGCAGTACTTC
TRBJ2-7	.	few	TRBV12-3/TRBV12-4	CASSLNGGFYEQYF	TGTGCCAGCAGTTTAAATGGGGGCTTTTACGAGCAGTACTTC
TRBJ2-1	TRBD1	.	TRBV28	CASSPTTGGLNEQFF	TGTGCCAGCAGTCCCACAACAGGGGGCTTGAATGAGCAGTTCTTC